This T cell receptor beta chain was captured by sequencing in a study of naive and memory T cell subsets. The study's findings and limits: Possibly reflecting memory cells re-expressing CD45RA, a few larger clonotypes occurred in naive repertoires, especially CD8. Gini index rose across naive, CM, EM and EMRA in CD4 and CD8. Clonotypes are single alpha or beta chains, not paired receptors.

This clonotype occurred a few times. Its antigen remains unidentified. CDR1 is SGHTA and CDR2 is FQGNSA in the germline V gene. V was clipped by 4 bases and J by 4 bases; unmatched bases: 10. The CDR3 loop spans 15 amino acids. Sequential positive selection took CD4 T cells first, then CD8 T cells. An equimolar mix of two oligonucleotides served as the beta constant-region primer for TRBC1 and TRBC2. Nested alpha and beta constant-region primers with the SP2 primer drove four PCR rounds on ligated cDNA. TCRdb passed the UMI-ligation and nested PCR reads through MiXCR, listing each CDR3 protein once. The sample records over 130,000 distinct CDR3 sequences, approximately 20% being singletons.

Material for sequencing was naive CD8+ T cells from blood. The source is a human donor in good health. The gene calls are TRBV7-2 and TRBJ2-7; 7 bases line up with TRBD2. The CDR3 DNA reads TGTGCCAGCAGCTCCCATTACGGTAGCGGGTACGAGCAGTACTTC. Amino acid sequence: CASSSHYGSGYEQYF.